This T cell receptor (beta chain) was sequenced for a study of Ad26.COV2.S vaccination and SARS-CoV-2 variants (dated by TCRdb to the early 2020s). Study-wide context: Donors in the vaccine arm were drawn from COV1001, a phase I-IIa trial of Ad26.COV2.S in healthy adults that was multicentre, randomized, double-blind and placebo-controlled. The TCR-sequenced set comprised approximately 32 samples: approximately 19 Ad26.COV2.S vaccine recipients, 5 placebo recipients and 8 SARS-CoV-2 convalescent individuals. Investigators remained blinded to trial group allocation during experiments and outcome assessment. Trial participants were randomized into five groups of five: low-dose or high-dose Ad26.COV2.S given once or twice, or placebo on both occasions. TCRbeta repertoire sequencing was used to assess the specificity and breadth of SARS-CoV-2-reactive T cell receptors after Ad26.COV2.S vaccination. Dosing of Ad26.COV2.S was intramuscular, at either 5x10^10 or 1x10^11 viral particles, delivered as one shot or as two shots spaced 56 days apart.

Overall study outcomes, separate from this receptor: After vaccination, spike-specific CD8+ and CD4+ T cell responses were reported to show substantial breadth. The study lacked the statistical power to compare responses across vaccine doses or regimens. Vaccine and placebo recipients had comparable non-spike TCR breadth, which fits with the vaccine containing only spike. Higher spike-specific TCR breadth was observed in Ad26.COV2.S recipients than in placebo recipients (P = 0.0014). It was noted by the authors that total T cell responses may have been underestimated by the TCR breadth and depth analyses.

Read against the paper, the sample's treatment or condition label means: around 19 received Ad26.COV2.S at low or high dose, single or two shots; a few received placebo; per-sample allocation not given. Repertoires of vaccine and placebo recipients were sequenced from samples taken on day 63 after the first injection. Cohort 1b enrolled roughly 25 adults aged 18-55 years at a single site in Boston, USA, between 29 July and 7 August 2020. As a vaccine, Ad26.COV2.S was a replication-incompetent adenovirus type 26 vector that expressed a prefusion-stabilized SARS-CoV-2 spike protein derived from the original Wuhan strain. V is clipped by 3 bases and J by 4 bases, and the sequence between their germline boundaries is 9 bases long. Sequences MDHEN (CDR1) and SYDVKM (CDR2) are obtained from the germline V gene. Counted from cysteine to phenylalanine, this CDR3 has 13 amino acids. The entry retains the CDR3 DNA only, 39 bases that are in frame from base 1.

In the case of this clone: Its antigen is currently not known. Base qualities are missing; no much larger clone stands one base away.

The immunoSEQ Assay was the method used to sequence TCRbeta CDR3 regions. After extraction, genomic DNA underwent amplification by bias-controlled multiplex PCR, followed by high-throughput sequencing. The source study handled its data this way. Collapsing and filtering of sequences were performed to quantify the absolute abundance of each unique TCRbeta CDR3 region. T cell fraction was estimated by normalizing TCRbeta template counts to usable DNA, with usable DNA measured through amplification of reference genes found in all nucleated cells. Repertoire TCRs were annotated as SARS-CoV-2-specific when V gene, CDR3 amino acid sequence and J gene were exactly matched to a known reactive TCR set. The reference SARS-CoV-2 TCR set was derived from MIRA and filtered for enrichment in COVID-19-positive ImmuneCODE repertoires, a step that removed public or cross-reactive TCRs. Using the MIRA antigens, annotated TCRs were further analysed by specific ORF or by position within an ORF. Breadth was defined as the number of annotated unique rearrangements divided by the total number of unique productive rearrangements, and depth was defined as the summed frequency of the annotated unique rearrangements. TCR breadth was compared between groups using two-sided Wilcoxon rank-sum tests. The immuneACCESS repertoire file appears here via TCRdb, limited to in-frame rearrangements. These files lack a portion of the clones; in checked studies, under half of the deficit traces to unresolved V genes, and the cause of the others is not known. The DNA was the basis for D and trimming; V, J and clone size are from that table. A total of about 400,000 clones appear in this sample, 83% of them only once. 7% to 9.5% of the sample goes to the ten largest clones.

Recombination connected TRBV28 to TRBJ1-2; the D gene is unclear. Source: peripheral blood, taken in a trial of Ad26.COV2.S vaccine versus placebo. The source is a person between 18 and 60 years old who received the Ad26.COV2.S COVID-19 vaccine or a placebo. The DNA is as follows: TGTGCCAGCAGTTTGGCCGTATTCTATGGCTACACCTTC. Its protein reads: CASSLAVFYGYTF.